Below are 28 T cell receptor beta chains sequenced from a single sample in a study of cytomegalovirus exposure and HLA in healthy donors. The PCR ran on 60 Vbeta and 13 Jbeta primers. Method: immunoSEQ multiplex PCR; TCRdb's copy keeps in-frame clones and lacks some. Among 45,000 to 65,000 clones listed, about 80% were seen once. The sequenced material came from PBMCs. The receptors originated from a woman in her thirties or forties in good health and CMV-seropositive.

V and J are TRBV10-3 and TRBJ1-4, with TRBD1 identical over 9 bases. The CDR3 spans 15 residues. V gave up 11 bases and J gave up 2 bases; unmatched junction bases: 9. Germline values: CDR1 ENHRY, CDR2 SYGVKD. The CDR3 region is CASRGQGRTNEKLFF. Written as DNA, the CDR3 is TGTGCCTCACGGGGACAGGGTCGGACTAATGAAAAACTGTTTTTT.

This chain joins TRBV11-3 and TRBJ2-2, with TRBD1 matching 7 bases. The CDR3 consists of 15 residues. From germline, CDR1 is SGHNT and CDR2 YENEEA. After removal of 5 bases from V and 5 bases from J, the junction contained 8 bases not matched to a gene. This CDR3 reads CASSPAGGATGELFF. CDR3 coding DNA: TGTGCCAGCAGCCCCGCAGGGGGTGCTACCGGGGAGCTGTTTTTT.

The J gene is TRBJ1-2, the V gene TRBV27, with D possibly TRBD1 on 6 matching bases. The V gene's germline CDR1 is MNHEY and CDR2 SMNVEV (reference sequence). V gave up 8 bases and J gave up 4 bases, with 14 bases separating them. CDR3 length: 13 residues. The CDR3 sequence: CASSTGGGYGYTF. The CDR3 DNA follows: TGTGCCAGCTCGACAGGCGGTGGCTATGGCTACACCTTC.

The chain links TRBV30 to TRBJ2-1; 13 positions match TRBD2. Germline trimming cut 3 bases from V and 4 bases from J; bases unmatched to any gene: 6. The CDR3 sequence is 16 residues long. Germline V gene sequence: CDR1 GTSNPN, CDR2 SVGIG (reference sequence). Here the CDR3 DNA reads TGTGCCTGGAGGGGGACTAGCGGGGCACATTACAATGAGCAGTTCTTC. This encodes CAWRGTSGAHYNEQFF.

This clone was seen just once. This chain uses TRBV6-5 with TRBJ1-6; TRBD1 agrees at 7 bases. V lost 6 bases and J lost 7; bases outside the gene matches: 9. The CDR3 length is 15 residues. Germline loops: CDR1 MNHEY, CDR2 SVGAGI. The CDR3 here is CASRRTGRENSPLHF. CDR3 nucleotide sequence: TGTGCCAGCAGACGGACAGGCCGGGAAAATTCACCCCTCCACTTT.

This rearrangement joins TRBV5-4 to TRBJ1-3, with 9 bases that match TRBD1. This CDR3 spans 15 amino acids. Germline V gene data show CDR1 as SGHNT and CDR2 as YYREEE (reference sequence). The V gene end was trimmed by 5 bases and the J gene end by 0 bases; junction bases not matched to a gene: 3. This CDR3 is CASSKDRGSGNTIYF. DNA for the CDR3: TGTGCCAGCAGTAAGGACAGGGGCTCTGGAAACACCATATATTTT.

This clone was counted a few times. This chain's CDR3 is CASSQSVQGWRNYGYTF. The CDR3 DNA reads TGCGCCAGCAGTCAATCGGTACAGGGGTGGCGGAACTATGGCTACACCTTC. The chain combines TRBV23-1 with TRBJ1-2; 7 positions agree with TRBD1. Being an ORF, TRBV23-1 has a function that is uncertain. This CDR3 is 17 amino acids long. Trimming cost V 0 bases and J 2 bases; bases outside gene matches: 9.

In its sample, this clone was seen once. The chain is built from TRBV7-2 and TRBJ1-6; D not resolved. The CDR3 runs 12 residues. Germline CDR1 SGHTA, CDR2 FQGNSA. With 5 bases removed from V and 10 bases from J, the gap between germline ends came to 9 bases. The CDR3 loop is CASSPTISPLHF. In DNA form, the CDR3 reads TGTGCCAGCAGCCCTACTATATCACCCCTCCACTTT.

This chain links TRBV19 with TRBJ2-7; D perhaps matches TRBD1 (6 bases). CDR3 length: 15 amino acids. The V gene lost 3 bases and the J gene lost 6 bases, with 18 bases spanning the gap. Germline V gene data show CDR1 as LNHDA and CDR2 as SQIVND (reference sequence). CDR3 residues: CASSMGAVAVGEQYF. Here the CDR3 DNA reads TGTGCCAGTAGTATGGGGGCCGTGGCGGTCGGCGAGCAGTACTTC.

V usage is TRBV19 and J usage is TRBJ2-2; 10 bases align to TRBD1. Germline lookup yields CDR1 LNHDA and CDR2 SQIVND (reference sequence). This CDR3 has 15 residues. With 8 bases clipped from V and 3 bases from J, the junction kept 6 bases outside the gene matches. The CDR3 spells CASRSGTGDTGELFF. The CDR3 DNA follows: TGTGCCAGTCGCAGCGGGACAGGGGACACCGGGGAGCTGTTTTTT.

The rearrangement links TRBV2 to TRBJ2-4; D gene uncertain. This CDR3 is built from 16 residues. Trimming removed 4 bases at V and 0 bases at J, with 13 bases between. Germline V CDR1 and CDR2: SNHLY, FYNNEI. The DNA of the CDR3 is TGTGCCAGCAGTGGACAAATGCAACTAGCCAAAAACATTCAGTACTTC. It translates to CASSGQMQLAKNIQYF.

The chain links TRBV4-3 to TRBJ2-1, with TRBD2 identical over 8 bases. Germline V lookup: CDR1 LGHNA, CDR2 YSLEER. Trimming took 4 bases from V and 6 from J; bases not matched to a gene: 8. The CDR3 consists of 15 residues. CDR3 protein: CASSRGTSGRNEQFF. As DNA, the CDR3 is TGCGCCAGCAGCCGCGGTACTAGCGGACGCAATGAGCAGTTCTTC.

On this clone itself: Additional DNA sequences in this sample encode the identical CDR3. The V and J genes are TRBV10-2 and TRBJ1-5, with 10 bases identical to TRBD1. Germline-derived CDR1 and CDR2 are WSHSY and SAAADI. This CDR3 contains 13 residues. The V and J ends lost 7 bases and 7 bases, in that order; junction bases with no gene match: 4. This CDR3 is CASKGQGDQPQHF. In DNA form, the CDR3 reads TGCGCCAGCAAAGGACAGGGGGACCAGCCCCAGCATTTT.

V and J are TRBV5-1 and TRBJ2-3; 8 nucleotides match TRBD2. Looked up from germline, CDR1 is SGHRS and CDR2 is YFSETQ. The CDR3 runs to 16 residues. Trimming removed 3 bases from V and 1 base from J; junction bases left unmatched: 7. The CDR3 nucleotides are TGCGCCAGCAGCTCCCTCAGCGGGGGAGGCACAGATACGCAGTATTTT. As protein: CASSSLSGGGTDTQYF.

V and J are TRBV4-1 and TRBJ1-5, with D maybe TRBD1 (6 bases). CDR3 size: 14 residues. Trimming removed 4 bases from V and 2 bases from J, with 9 bases in between. Germline V gene data show CDR1 as MGHRA and CDR2 as YSYEKL. The CDR3, as DNA: TGCGCCAGCAGCCGCAGACAGGGCAATCAGCCCCAGCATTTT. It encodes CASSRRQGNQPQHF.

V is TRBV2 and J is TRBJ1-6; D is unclear. The germline V and J ends were trimmed by 3 bases and 7 bases, with 13 bases remaining between them. Germline V CDR1 and CDR2: SNHLY, FYNNEI. This CDR3 is built from 15 residues. The CDR3: CASSEQATYNSPLHF. The CDR3 DNA reads as TGTGCCAGCAGTGAGCAGGCCACGTACAATTCACCCCTCCACTTT.

Comment on this clone: Mismatch with germline at one junction end may stem from a read error. Other DNA sequences in the same sample also yield this CDR3. This chain connects TRBV12-5 to TRBJ2-7, with TRBD1 identical over 9 bases. Germline-derived CDR1 and CDR2 are LGHNT and FRNRAP. The CDR3 is 14 amino acids. CDR3 in amino acids: CASGLTGGWDEQYF. CDR3 coding DNA: TGTGCGAGTGGTCTAACAGGGGGCTGGGACGAGCAGTACTTC.

The chain couples TRBV2 to TRBJ2-1; 7 nucleotides align to TRBD2. There are 15 residues in the CDR3. CDR1 is SNHLY, CDR2 FYNNEI, per germline. Trimming took 6 bases from V and 2 from J; bases not matched to a gene: 7. In DNA, the CDR3 is TGTGCCAGCAGGGTAGCGGGTGGACCCTACAATGAGCAGTTCTTC. This encodes CASRVAGGPYNEQFF.

The rearrangement links TRBV11-2 to TRBJ2-7; 8 bases agree with TRBD1. Germline CDR1 reads SGHAT; CDR2 reads FQNNGV. The ends lost 5 bases at V and 1 base at J; junction bases unmatched: 7. This CDR3 region has 15 residues. The CDR3: CASSPGTGLSYEQYF. CDR3 bases: TGTGCCAGCAGCCCCGGGACAGGTCTTTCCTACGAGCAGTACTTC.

CDR3 amino acids: CASSEGTASYEQYF. The CDR3 nucleotides read TGTGCCAGTAGTGAAGGTACAGCCTCCTACGAGCAGTACTTC. The chain joins TRBV19 to TRBJ2-7; D remains unclear. CDR1 LNHDA and CDR2 SQIVND come from the germline V gene (reference sequence). V gave up 5 bases and J gave up 0 bases, with 11 bases separating them. CDR3 length equals 14 residues.

The rearrangement joins TRBV6-1 to TRBJ2-7; 7 nucleotides agree with TRBD1. Germline-derived CDR1 and CDR2 are MNHNS and SASEGT. The V gene end was trimmed by 3 bases and the J gene end by 2 bases; junction bases not matched to a gene: 7. CDR3 length: 15 residues. DNA of the CDR3: TGTGCCAGCAGTGAGGGACAGCAGGGGACCTACGAGCAGTACTTC. Amino acids: CASSEGQQGTYEQYF.

The chain couples TRBV7-9 to TRBJ1-1, with D possibly TRBD1 on 5 matching bases. CDR3 length: 14 amino acids. V shed 3 bases and J shed 8 bases, with 16 bases lying between them. CDR1 is SEHNR, CDR2 FQNEAQ, per germline (reference sequence). This CDR3 reads CASSFSGGMAEAFF. The CDR3 DNA sequence: TGTGCCAGCAGCTTTTCGGGGGGGATGGCAGAAGCTTTCTTT.

The chain uses TRBV19 and TRBJ1-5; 8 bases are a match to TRBD1. This CDR3 is built from 13 residues. V shed 6 bases, J shed 6 bases, and the junction held 4 bases outside the gene matches. CDR1 is LNHDA and CDR2 is SQIVND in the germline V gene (reference sequence). CDR3: CASRDRVGQPQHF. CDR3 nucleotides: TGTGCCAGTAGGGACAGGGTCGGTCAGCCCCAGCATTTT. The full variable domain, in which reference TRBV19 and TRBJ1-5 provide the parts outside the CDR3, is DGGITQSPKYLFRKEGQNVTLSCEQNLNHDAMYWYRQDPGQGLRLIYYSQIVNDFQKGDIAEGYSVSREKKESFPLTVTSAQKNPTAFYLCASRDRVGQPQHFGDGTRLSIL.

The chain's CDR3 is CASSLVSLGGGLDEQFF. Here the CDR3 DNA reads TGTGCCAGCAGCTTAGTTAGTCTAGGAGGAGGGTTAGATGAGCAGTTCTTC. J is TRBJ2-1 and V is TRBV7-8; D perhaps matches TRBD2 (6 bases). This CDR3 region has 17 residues. V lost 1 base, J lost 8 bases, and 21 bases lay in between. Germline CDR1 is SGHVS and CDR2 is FQNEAQ.

This chain connects TRBV7-9 to TRBJ1-6; 7 bases agree with TRBD1. Germline V gene lookup returns CDR1 SEHNR and CDR2 FQNEAQ (reference sequence). The CDR3 has 15 residues. Trimming cost V 5 bases and J 7 bases; bases outside gene matches: 8. The CDR3 coding sequence is TGTGCCAGCAGCCCCGCCGGGGGACAGAATTCACCCCTCCACTTT. Translation gives CASSPAGGQNSPLHF.

The rearrangement joins TRBV12-5 to TRBJ1-2, with TRBD1 as a possible D gene (6 bases). Looked up from germline, CDR1 is LGHNT and CDR2 is FRNRAP. Deletions cut 5 bases from V and 7 bases from J, with 14 bases between. CDR3 length: 13 residues. The chain's CDR3 is CASGITNRVGYTF. In DNA, the CDR3 is TGTGCTAGTGGTATCACCAACAGGGTTGGCTACACCTTC.

In this sample, this clone turned up a few times. V gene TRBV6-6 combines with J gene TRBJ2-4, with a weak D call TRBD2 (5 bases). In germline, CDR1 is MNHNY, CDR2 SVGAGI (reference sequence). The CDR3 covers 13 residues. Trimming removed 5 bases at V and 4 bases at J, with 9 bases between. The CDR3 loop is CASSDPGKNIQYF. As DNA, the CDR3 is TGTGCCAGCAGTGACCCGGGGAAAAACATTCAGTACTTC.

Note on this clone: The junction differs from germline at one of its ends, possibly a read error. The chain combines TRBV19 with TRBJ2-3; TRBD2 might be the D (5 bases). The germline V gene has CDR1 LNHDA and CDR2 SQIVND (reference sequence). The CDR3 has 11 residues. The CDR3 region is CASSLGDAQYF. The CDR3 DNA reads TGTGCCAGTAGTTTGGGAGATGCGCAGTATTTT.